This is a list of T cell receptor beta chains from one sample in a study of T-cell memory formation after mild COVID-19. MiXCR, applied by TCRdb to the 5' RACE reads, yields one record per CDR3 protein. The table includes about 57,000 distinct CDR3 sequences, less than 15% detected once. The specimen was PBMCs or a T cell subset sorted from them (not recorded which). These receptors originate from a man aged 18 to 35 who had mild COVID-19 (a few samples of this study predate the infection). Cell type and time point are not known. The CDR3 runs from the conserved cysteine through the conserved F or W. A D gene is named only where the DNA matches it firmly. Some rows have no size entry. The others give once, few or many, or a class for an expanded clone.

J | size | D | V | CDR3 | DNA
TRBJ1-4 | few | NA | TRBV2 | CASSYGGEKLFF | TGTGCCAGCAGCTACGGTGGTGAAAAACTGTTTTTT
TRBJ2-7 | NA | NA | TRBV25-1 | CASSLLGERGSYEQYF | TGTGCCAGCAGTCTACTGGGGGAGCGCGGGTCCTACGAGCAGTACTTC
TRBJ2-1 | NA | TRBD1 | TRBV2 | CASSQDNRGHEQFF | TGTGCCAGCAGTCAGGATAACAGGGGTCATGAGCAGTTCTTC
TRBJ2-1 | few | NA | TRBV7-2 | CASSLARQGYNEQFF | TGTGCCAGCAGCTTAGCGCGGCAGGGATACAATGAGCAGTTCTTC
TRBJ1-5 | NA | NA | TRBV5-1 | CASSLGPGQPQHF | TGCGCCAGCAGCTTGGGTCCTGGCCAGCCCCAGCATTTT
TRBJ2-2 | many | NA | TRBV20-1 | CSARLTASGELFF | TGCAGTGCTAGATTGACCGCTAGCGGGGAGCTGTTTTTT
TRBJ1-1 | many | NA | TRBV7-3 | CASSPGWGVEAFF | TGTGCCAGCAGTCCGGGGTGGGGAGTTGAAGCTTTCTTT
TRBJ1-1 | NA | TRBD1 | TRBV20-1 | CSARSWTGLTEAFF | TGCAGTGCTAGATCTTGGACAGGGCTGACTGAAGCTTTCTTT
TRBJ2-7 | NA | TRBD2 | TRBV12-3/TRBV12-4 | CASARFPAGAEQYF | TGTGCCAGCGCCCGGTTTCCAGCGGGGGCCGAGCAGTACTTC
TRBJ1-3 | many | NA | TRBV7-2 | CASSSDGGGGNTIYF | TGTGCCAGCAGCTCAGATGGGGGTGGTGGAAACACCATATATTTT
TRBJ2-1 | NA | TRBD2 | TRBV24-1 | CATSDSRGGVYNEQFF | TGTGCCACCAGTGATTCTCGCGGGGGGGTGTACAATGAGCAGTTCTTC
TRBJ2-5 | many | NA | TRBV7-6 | CASSLGHSQTQYF | TGTGCCAGCAGCTTAGGGCATTCTCAGACCCAGTACTTC
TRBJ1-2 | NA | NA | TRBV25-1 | CASSDREIANYGYTF | TGTGCCAGCAGTGACAGGGAAATTGCTAACTATGGCTACACCTTC
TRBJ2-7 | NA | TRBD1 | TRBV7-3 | CASSPGGSYEQYF | TGTGCCAGCAGCCCAGGGGGCTCCTACGAGCAGTACTTC
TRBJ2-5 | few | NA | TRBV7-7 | CASSLGSSRGPETQYF | TGTGCCAGCAGCTTAGGTTCTAGCCGGGGACCAGAGACCCAGTACTTC
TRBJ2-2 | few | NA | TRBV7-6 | CASSLRGNTGELFF | TGTGCCAGCAGCTTACGGGGGAACACCGGGGAGCTGTTTTTT
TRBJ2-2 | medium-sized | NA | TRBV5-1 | CASSLLASETGELFF | TGCGCCAGCAGCTTGCTGGCTAGCGAGACCGGGGAGCTGTTTTTT